This TCR beta chain was profiled in a study of identical twins. TCRdb used MiXCR to reprocess the 5' RACE reads, holding one entry per CDR3 protein. The table lists over 600,000 distinct CDR3 sequences, 21% of them singletons. Regarding the study as a whole: Because invariant MAIT and iNKT cells could be present, zero-insertion analyses could be partly confounded. Monozygotic twins shared more out-of-frame TCR alpha than recombination models predicted.

Germline values: CDR1 MRHNA, CDR2 SNTAGT. Trimming cost V 7 bases and J 3 bases, with 12 bases left between them. The CDR3 is 13 amino acids. This clonotype was recorded a few times. Its antigen is still unknown. These data were also filed under a second study, of T cells expressing NK-cell markers. From that study: The same clonotypes also predominated in the CD3+CD56-NKG2C+ fraction of several donors.

Sequenced sample: PBMCs. The source of this sequence is a woman aged 18-29 years in good health. The V and J genes are TRBV6-4 and TRBJ2-5; TRBD2 is a possible D gene (5 bases). This CDR3 is CASMTREKETQYF. The CDR3 DNA reads TGTGCCAGCATGACTCGGGAAAAAGAGACCCAGTACTTC.